These 9 T cell receptor beta chains share one sample of origin, sequenced in a study of monozygotic twins with inflammatory bowel disease. TCRdb re-analyzed the 5' RACE reads; it lists each CDR3 protein once, without DNA. Seen in this sample are approximately 150,000 distinct CDR3 sequences; the ten most common clones hold 2.4%. The sample comprised blood. These receptors came from a human donor with ulcerative colitis or Crohn's disease, or a healthy co-twin of an affected twin (not recorded which).

This rearrangement joins TRBV3-1 to TRBJ1-1. The CDR3 consists of 15 residues. CDR1 LGHDT and CDR2 YNNKEL come from the germline V gene (reference sequence). The CDR3 region is CASSQLVGMNTEAFF.

The V gene is TRBV5-6, the J gene TRBJ1-4; TCRdb reports TRBD1, a call that lacks DNA to check it against. The CDR3 has 14 amino acids. The V gene's germline CDR1 is SGHDT and CDR2 YYEEEE. CDR3 sequence reads: CASTPTGTNEKLFF.

The V gene is TRBV7-9, the J gene TRBJ1-6. CDR1 and CDR2 (germline): SEHNR, FQNEAQ (reference sequence). The CDR3 length is 13 residues. This chain's CDR3 is CASSLDPYSPLHF.

The V gene is TRBV1, the J gene TRBJ2-7; TCRdb gives TRBD1 as the D gene, but with no DNA this cannot be confirmed. TRBV1 counts as a pseudogene. This CDR3 contains 12 residues. CDR3 loop: CTSSQEGTEQYF.

The V gene is TRBV5-1, the J gene TRBJ2-1; the D gene TCRdb calls, TRBD1, cannot be checked with no DNA. The CDR3 extends over 13 amino acids. From germline, CDR1 is SGHRS and CDR2 YFSETQ. The CDR3: CASSLGDRDEQFF.

The V and J genes are TRBV29-1 and TRBJ2-5; the D call from TCRdb, TRBD1, cannot be confirmed without DNA. The CDR3 spans 15 residues. Germline values: CDR1 SQVTM, CDR2 ANQGSEA. The CDR3 sequence is CSVPTLDRVLGTQYF.

V gene TRBV7-2 combines with J gene TRBJ2-7. The germline V gene encodes CDR1 SGHTA and CDR2 FQGNSA. This CDR3 has 12 amino acids. Here the CDR3 reads CASTSYRREQYF.

The gene calls are TRBV7-2 and TRBJ2-7; the D gene TCRdb calls, TRBD1, cannot be checked with no DNA. This CDR3 has 13 amino acids. Germline V gene data show CDR1 as SGHTA and CDR2 as FQGNSA. Here the CDR3 reads CASSAGQYYEQYF. Full variable domain (rest looked up from reference TRBV7-2 and TRBJ2-7): GAGVSQSPSNKVTEKGKDVELRCDPISGHTALYWYRQSLGQGLEFLIYFQGNSAPDKSGLPSDRFSAERTGGSVSTLTIQRTQQEDSAVYLCASSAGQYYEQYFGPGTRLTVT.

The chain has TRBV6-1 and TRBJ2-3; TCRdb's assignment of TRBD2 cannot be checked, as there is no DNA. Germline values: CDR1 MNHNS, CDR2 SASEGT. The CDR3 is 15 residues long. This CDR3 reads CASSPGTSPTDTQYF.